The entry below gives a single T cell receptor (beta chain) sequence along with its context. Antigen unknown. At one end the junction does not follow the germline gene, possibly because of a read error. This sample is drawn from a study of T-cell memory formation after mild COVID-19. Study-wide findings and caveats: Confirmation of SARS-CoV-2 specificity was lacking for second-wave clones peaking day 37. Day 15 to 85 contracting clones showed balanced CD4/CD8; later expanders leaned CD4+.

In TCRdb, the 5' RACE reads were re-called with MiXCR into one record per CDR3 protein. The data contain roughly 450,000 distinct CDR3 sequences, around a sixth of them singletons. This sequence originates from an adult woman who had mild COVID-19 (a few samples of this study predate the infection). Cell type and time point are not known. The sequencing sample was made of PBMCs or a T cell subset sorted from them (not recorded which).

CDR3 in amino acids: CASSPGWGLAFNEKFF. In DNA form, the CDR3 reads TGCGCCAGCAGCCCAGGTTGGGGACTAGCGTTTAATGAGAAGTTCTTC. The chain has TRBV4-3 and TRBJ2-1; 10 bases map to TRBD2. The CDR3 extends over 16 amino acids. Looked up from germline, CDR1 is LGHNA and CDR2 is YSLEER.